The source of this TCR beta chain is a study of blood T cell repertoires in COVID-19. Across the whole study: COVID-19 samples collected from the United States, Italy and Spain covered acute and convalescent phases.

Profiling relied on immunoSEQ multiplex PCR, and the TCRdb table lists in-frame clones only, not all of them. The top ten hold about 1% of the sample, which has 350,000 to 400,000 clones, roughly nine tenths seen once. Recovered participants had two consecutive negative NP/OP PCR tests, healthcare professional clearance, or symptom resolution. This CDR3 region has 14 residues. The V gene's germline CDR1 is LGHDT and CDR2 YNNKEL (reference sequence). With 4 bases removed from V and 1 base from J, the gap between germline ends came to 10 bases. J is TRBJ2-5 and V is TRBV3-1 (or the pseudogene TRBV3-2); D perhaps matches TRBD2 (5 bases). This clonotype was sampled from a man aged 18-30 years who had recovered from COVID-19. The sample was PBMCs or T cells enriched from blood (not recorded which). CDR3 region: CASSLRSGQETQYF. CDR3 sequence (DNA): TGTGCCAGCAGCCTTCGAAGCGGCCAAGAGACCCAGTACTTC.